These T cell receptor beta chains were read from a single sample in a study of a mutant IDH1 vaccine in newly diagnosed glioma. Method: immunoSEQ multiplex PCR; TCRdb's copy keeps in-frame clones and lacks some. Seen here are about 42,000 clones, approximately 85% observed once, and the top ten hold around 1.8%. These receptors have no known antigen. The specimen comprised PBMCs, sampled from a glioma patient whose treatment included an IDH1 peptide vaccine. These receptors originate from a man in his forties with glioma. CDR3s include the opening cysteine and the closing phenylalanine or tryptophan.

TRBJ2-7 15 TRBV5-1 CASSPSGTGSYEQYF
TRBJ2-7 11 TRBV7-2 CASSHQHEQYF
TRBJ2-7 13 TRBV27 CASSFGGSDEQYF
TRBJ2-7 13 TRBV7-9 CASSLRGIYEQYF
TRBJ2-5 15 TRBV18 CASSPGPRGQETQYF
TRBJ1-1 15 TRBV23-1 CASSQSLRKRERAFF
TRBJ2-3 13 TRBV6-5 CASRGRGTDTQYF
TRBJ2-3 16 TRBV6-1 CASSGGTSRITDTQYF
TRBJ1-4 15 TRBV27 CASSLSGFFNEKLFF
TRBJ2-7 14 TRBV7-2 CASSLQEISYEQYF
TRBJ1-3 15 TRBV6-5 CASIAPGAAGNTIYF
TRBJ1-2 14 TRBV28 CASSVLGVNYGYTF
TRBJ2-1 15 TRBV5-4 CASSWTSSVYNEQFF
TRBJ1-1 12 TRBV10-3 CAIRGGTGQAFF
TRBJ1-2 13 TRBV6-5 CASTPRTGRGYTF
TRBJ1-2 15 TRBV7-8 CASSLLGGQVAGYTF
TRBJ1-2 15 TRBV15 CATSPLQGANYGYTF
TRBJ2-2 14 TRBV6-1 CASSEDGPTRELFF
TRBJ1-4 15 TRBV25-1 CASSDPTFQNEKLFF
TRBJ2-7 12 TRBV7-2 CASSLGSLGVYF
TRBJ2-7 18 TRBV4-1 CASSQELGLAGVEYEQYF
TRBJ2-7 12 TRBV7-9 CASSSLSLEQYF
TRBJ1-2 14 TRBV15 CATSRDITEGGYTF
TRBJ1-4 16 TRBV4-3 CASSQGGSGANEKLFF
TRBJ1-5 14 TRBV15 CATSQEGAGQPQHF
TRBJ2-3 14 TRBV4-2 CASSPPGSTDTQYF
TRBJ1-1 20 TRBV30 CAWSVRHRGEVKSRQSEAFF
TRBJ2-1 16 TRBV28 CASRHRLAGFYNEQFF
TRBJ2-5 14 TRBV27 CASQDRGRRETQYF
TRBJ2-3 17 TRBV7-9 CASSLVPLGDRPDTQYF
TRBJ2-7 16 TRBV28 CASSSTRLAGVDEQYF
TRBJ2-5 13 TRBV13 CASSSTPQETQYF
TRBJ2-1 14 TRBV5-6 CASSPGLAPNEQFF
TRBJ2-1 15 TRBV18 CASSPRLAEANEQFF
TRBJ1-2 14 TRBV2 CASSGGRENYGYTF
TRBJ2-7 14 TRBV5-1 CASTPRRGQYEQYF
TRBJ1-2 17 TRBV11-2 CASSLAPTTGAVYGYTF
TRBJ2-2 13 TRBV9 CASQTLNTGELFF
TRBJ2-1 16 TRBV4-3 CASSQYSGRGYNEQFF
TRBJ2-3 15 TRBV18 CASSVAGTYTDTQYF
TRBJ2-3 12 TRBV5-1 CASSFEPDTQYF